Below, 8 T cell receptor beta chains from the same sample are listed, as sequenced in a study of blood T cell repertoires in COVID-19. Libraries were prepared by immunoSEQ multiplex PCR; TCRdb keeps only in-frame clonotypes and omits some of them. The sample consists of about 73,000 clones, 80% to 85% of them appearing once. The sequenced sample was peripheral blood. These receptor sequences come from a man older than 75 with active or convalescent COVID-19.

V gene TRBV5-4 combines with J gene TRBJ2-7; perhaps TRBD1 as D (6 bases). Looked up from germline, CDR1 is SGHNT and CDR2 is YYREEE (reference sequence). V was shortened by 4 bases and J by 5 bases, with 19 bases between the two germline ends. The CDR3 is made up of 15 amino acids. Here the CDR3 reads CASSDGQPGMNEQYF. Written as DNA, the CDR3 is TGTGCCAGCAGCGATGGACAGCCCGGAATGAACGAGCAGTACTTC.

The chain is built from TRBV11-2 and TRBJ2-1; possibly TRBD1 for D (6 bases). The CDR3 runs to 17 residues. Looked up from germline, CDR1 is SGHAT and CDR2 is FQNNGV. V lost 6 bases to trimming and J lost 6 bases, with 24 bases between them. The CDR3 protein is CASSSGVGVWGGNEQFF. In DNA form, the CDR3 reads TGTGCCAGCAGTTCAGGGGTAGGAGTGTGGGGTGGCAATGAGCAGTTCTTC.

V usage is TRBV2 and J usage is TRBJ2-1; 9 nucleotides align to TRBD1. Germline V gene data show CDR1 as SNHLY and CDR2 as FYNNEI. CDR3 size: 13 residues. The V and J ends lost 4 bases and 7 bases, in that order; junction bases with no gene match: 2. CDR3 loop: CASSGQGVNEQFF. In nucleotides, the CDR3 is TGTGCCAGCAGTGGACAGGGGGTGAATGAGCAGTTCTTC.

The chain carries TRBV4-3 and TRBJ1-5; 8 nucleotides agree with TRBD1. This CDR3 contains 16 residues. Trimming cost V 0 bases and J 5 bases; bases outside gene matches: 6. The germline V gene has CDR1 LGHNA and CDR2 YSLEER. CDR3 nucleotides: TGCGCCAGCAGCCAAGATCGCGGGACAGGACATCAGCCCCAGCATTTT. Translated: CASSQDRGTGHQPQHF.

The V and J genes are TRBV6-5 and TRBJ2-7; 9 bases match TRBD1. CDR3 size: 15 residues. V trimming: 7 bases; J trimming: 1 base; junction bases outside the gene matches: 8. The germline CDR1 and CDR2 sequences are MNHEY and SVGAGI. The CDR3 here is CASISDRGGSYEQYF. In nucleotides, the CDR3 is TGTGCCAGCATTTCCGACAGGGGGGGATCCTACGAGCAGTACTTC.

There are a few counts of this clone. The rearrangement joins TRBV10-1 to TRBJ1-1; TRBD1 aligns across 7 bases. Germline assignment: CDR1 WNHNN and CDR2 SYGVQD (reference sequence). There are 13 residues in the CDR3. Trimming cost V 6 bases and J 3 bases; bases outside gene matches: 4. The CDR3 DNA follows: TGCGCCAGCAGGGCCACAGGGGACACTGAAGCTTTCTTT. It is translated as CASRATGDTEAFF.

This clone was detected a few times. For the CDR3, the DNA is TGTGCCAGCAGCCCTCAGACAGGGGGCGGAGAGCAGTACTTC. Translation gives CASSPQTGGGEQYF. V gene TRBV11-3 combines with J gene TRBJ2-7; 10 bases are a match to TRBD1. Germline V gene sequence: CDR1 SGHNT, CDR2 YENEEA. The V and J ends lost 5 bases and 7 bases, in that order; junction bases with no gene match: 8. This CDR3 has 14 residues. The complete variable domain, with remaining parts taken from reference TRBV11-3 and TRBJ2-7, reads EAGVVQSPRYKIIEKKQPVAFWCNPISGHNTLYWYLQNLGQGPELLIRYENEEAVDDSQLPKDRFSAERLKGVDSTLKIQPAELGDSAVYLCASSPQTGGGEQYFGPGTRLTVT.

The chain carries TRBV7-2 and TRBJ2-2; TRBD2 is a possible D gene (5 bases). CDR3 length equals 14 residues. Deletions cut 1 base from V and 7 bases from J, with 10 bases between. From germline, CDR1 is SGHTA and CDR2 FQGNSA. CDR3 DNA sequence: TGTGCCAGCAGCTTAGTAAGAGGGATCGGGGAGCTGTTTTTT. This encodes CASSLVRGIGELFF.